The T cell receptor (beta chain) under discussion was sequenced for a study of preoperative IRX-2 immunotherapy in early breast cancer. The CDR3 has 14 amino acids. The V end lost 2 bases, the J end lost 2 bases, and 9 bases lay between the germline ends. The germline gives CDR1 SQVTM, CDR2 ANQGSEA. As concerns this clone: This sample also contains other DNA sequences that code for the same CDR3.

The treatment: preoperative locoregional IRX-2 cytokine immunotherapy. Data came from immunoSEQ multiplex PCR; TCRdb stores just in-frame clones and leaves some out. The table has some 270 clones, around 81% seen once; the top ten hold about 14%. The receptor was derived from a human donor with breast cancer. The sequences come from normal tissue next to the tumor, collected from a patient treated with IRX-2 immunotherapy. The rearrangement links TRBV29-1 to TRBJ2-2; D remains unclear. In DNA, the CDR3 is TGCAGCGTTGAAAAACAGCTTAACACCGGGGAGCTGTTTTTT. Translated: CSVEKQLNTGELFF.